This T cell receptor (beta chain) was found in a study of T cells in tumors after PD-1 blockade. Across the study: Mean per blood sample: 113,528 templates (roughly 22,000-270,000), roughly 34,000 unique clonotypes.

Study results and limitations: About 41% of tumor TCR clonotypes were also found in blood.

As regards this clone: Its specificity is unknown.

V lost 5 bases and J 2 bases, leaving 12 bases between the germline ends. The CDR3 loop spans 14 amino acids. Germline V CDR1 and CDR2: SGHNT, YENEEA. TCRdb's table, derived via immunoSEQ multiplex PCR, lists solely in-frame clones and lacks some. Seen here are approximately 45,000 clones, approximately 79% observed once, and the top ten hold 8.5% to 9%. The clonotype comes from a human donor with advanced basal cell or squamous cell carcinoma (not recorded which). This sample comprised PBMCs, obtained before anti-PD-1 therapy. This rearrangement joins TRBV11-3 to TRBJ1-2; the D is unclear. CDR3 nucleotides: TGTGCCAGCAGCCAATCGGCAGACAACTATGGCTACACCTTC. Protein: CASSQSADNYGYTF.